These 30 T cell receptor beta chains were sequenced from one sample in a study of blood T cell repertoires in COVID-19. Assay used: immunoSEQ multiplex PCR; TCRdb lists only in-frame clones, some missing. The sample records some 300,000 clones, about nine tenths being singletons. The sample was PBMCs or T cells enriched from blood (not recorded which). The receptors were gathered from a woman aged 45-59 years who had been exposed to COVID-19.

The rearrangement joins TRBV2 to TRBJ1-4; 10 nucleotides align to TRBD1. This CDR3 spans 14 amino acids. J was trimmed by 6 bases and V by 9 bases; bases with no gene match: 7. CDR1 is SNHLY and CDR2 is FYNNEI in the germline V gene. CDR3 protein: CASTDRGRDEKLFF. The CDR3 coding sequence is TGTGCCAGTACAGACAGGGGGCGGGATGAAAAACTGTTTTTT. The whole variable domain, remainder taken from reference TRBV2 and TRBJ1-4, is EPEVTQTPSHQVTQMGQEVILRCVPISNHLYFYWYRQILGQKVEFLVSFYNNEISEKSEIFDDQFSVERPDGSNFTLKIRSTKLEDSAMYFCASTDRGRDEKLFFGSGTQLSVL.

The chain uses TRBV27 and TRBJ1-4; weak D call: TRBD1 (6 bases). In germline, CDR1 is MNHEY, CDR2 SMNVEV (reference sequence). V was shortened by 2 bases and J by 0 bases, with 13 bases between the two germline ends. This CDR3 has 17 amino acids. CDR3 amino acids: CASSLLPGATTNEKLFF. In DNA form, the CDR3 reads TGTGCCAGCAGTTTACTTCCAGGGGCAACAACTAATGAAAAACTGTTTTTT.

A single count supports this clone. In DNA, the CDR3 is TGTGCCACGCGGCGGGGCGCTACTTACGAGCAGTACTTC. Its protein product is CATRRGATYEQYF. The rearrangement uses TRBV28 and TRBJ2-7, with D maybe TRBD2 (6 bases). CDR3 length equals 13 residues. In germline, CDR1 is MDHEN, CDR2 SYDVKM. The germline V and J ends were trimmed by 10 bases and 4 bases, with 17 bases remaining between them.

The rearrangement links TRBV19 to TRBJ2-5, with 9 nucleotides matching TRBD2. Per the germline V gene, CDR1 is LNHDA and CDR2 is SQIVND (reference sequence). The CDR3 length is 13 residues. J lost 2 bases, V lost 6 bases, and 1 base had no gene match. DNA of the CDR3: TGTGCCAGTAGAAGCGGGGGGCAAGAGACCCAGTACTTC. Protein sequence: CASRSGGQETQYF.

The chain links TRBV13 to TRBJ2-7, with 8 nucleotides matching TRBD1. The V gene end was trimmed by 5 bases and the J gene end by 5 bases; junction bases not matched to a gene: 14. The CDR3 loop spans 16 amino acids. Germline CDR1 is PRHDT and CDR2 is FYEKMQ (reference sequence). As DNA, the CDR3 is TGTGCCAGCAGCCGATTGCGGAGACAGGGGATGAACGAGCAGTACTTC. Translated: CASSRLRRQGMNEQYF.

This clone has a handful of counts. This chain joins TRBV18 and TRBJ2-1, with TRBD1 matching over 9 bases. Trimming cost V 2 bases and J 4 bases; bases outside gene matches: 12. The CDR3 totals 18 residues. CDR1 KGHSH and CDR2 LQKENI come from the germline V gene. The CDR3 region is CASSPGGGQGQRYNEQFF. CDR3 nucleotide sequence: TGTGCCAGCTCACCAGGGGGCGGACAGGGGCAGAGGTACAATGAGCAGTTCTTC. The full variable domain, rest sourced from reference TRBV18 and TRBJ2-1, is NAGVMQNPRHLVRRRGQEARLRCSPMKGHSHVYWYRQLPEEGLKFMVYLQKENIIDESGMPKERFSAEFPKEGPSILRIQQVVRGDSAAYFCASSPGGGQGQRYNEQFFGPGTRLTVL.

V is TRBV5-8 and J is TRBJ1-4, with TRBD1 as a possible D gene (5 bases). Germline V gives CDR1 SGHTS, CDR2 YDEGEE. V was pared by 4 bases and J by 5 bases, with 15 bases between. CDR3 length: 15 residues. The CDR3 sequence: CASSLAGLSNEKLFF. The CDR3 nucleotides read TGTGCCAGCAGCCTAGCGGGACTTTCGAATGAAAAACTGTTTTTT.

The chain recombines TRBV28 with TRBJ1-1; 9 nucleotides match TRBD1. The V and J ends lost 5 bases and 1 base, in that order; junction bases with no gene match: 5. Germline V lookup: CDR1 MDHEN, CDR2 SYDVKM. This CDR3 contains 15 residues. The CDR3 DNA reads TGTGCCAGCAGTAATGGGGGACAGGGGAACACTGAAGCTTTCTTT. Residues: CASSNGGQGNTEAFF.

This chain connects TRBV28 to TRBJ1-5; TRBD1 aligns across 9 bases. With 4 bases clipped from V and 2 bases from J, the junction kept 6 bases outside the gene matches. This CDR3 is built from 16 residues. Germline V gives CDR1 MDHEN, CDR2 SYDVKM. CDR3 bases: TGTGCCAGCAGTTCCTCACAGGGGGCAGGCAATCAGCCCCAGCATTTT. This translates into CASSSSQGAGNQPQHF.

The genes are TRBV5-1 and TRBJ2-7, with D possibly TRBD2 on 6 matching bases. Trimming cost V 2 bases and J 2 bases, with 11 bases left between them. Germline values: CDR1 SGHRS, CDR2 YFSETQ. The CDR3 has 14 residues. CDR3 nucleotide sequence: TGCGCCAGCAGCTTCGACGGGGGTCCCTACGAGCAGTACTTC. Protein sequence: CASSFDGGPYEQYF.

This chain links TRBV2 with TRBJ1-1; D gene ambiguous. The CDR3 consists of 13 residues. Germline V CDR1 and CDR2: SNHLY, FYNNEI. V lost 6 bases, J lost 2 bases, and 10 bases lay in between. Written as DNA, the CDR3 is TGTGCCAGCAGGGCCAGTTACAACACTGAAGCTTTCTTT. It codes for CASRASYNTEAFF.

This clone was counted a few times. The J gene is TRBJ2-6, the V gene TRBV28; 8 bases match TRBD2. The germline gives CDR1 MDHEN, CDR2 SYDVKM. The CDR3 contains 15 residues. V was clipped by 3 bases and J by 2 bases; unmatched bases: 0. For the CDR3, the DNA is TGTGCCAGCAGTTTTAGCGGGGCTGGGGCCAACGTCCTGACTTTC. The encoded protein is CASSFSGAGANVLTF.

This chain joins TRBV3-1 (or the pseudogene TRBV3-2) and TRBJ1-3; tentative D call: TRBD1 (6 bases). Germline V gives CDR1 LGHDT, CDR2 YNNKEL (reference sequence). With 4 bases removed from V and 4 bases from J, the gap between germline ends came to 11 bases. The CDR3 runs 14 residues. In nucleotides, the CDR3 is TGTGCCAGCAGCCCCGGGGGGCCCGGAAACACCATATATTTT. Its translation is CASSPGGPGNTIYF.

The chain joins TRBV3-1 (or the pseudogene TRBV3-2) to TRBJ1-6; the match to TRBD1 covers 10 bases. The CDR3 length is 14 residues. Per germline, CDR1 LGHDT and CDR2 YNNKEL (reference sequence). Losses at the gene ends were 3 bases for V and 10 bases for J; bases not matched to a gene: 3. CDR3 sequence (DNA): TGTGCCAGCAGCCAGGGACAGGGGAACTCACCCCTCCACTTT. This encodes CASSQGQGNSPLHF.

The J gene is TRBJ2-2, the V gene TRBV5-1, with a tentative D call TRBD2 (6 bases). The CDR3 loop spans 13 amino acids. The germline CDR1 and CDR2 sequences are SGHRS and YFSETQ. V lost 6 bases and J lost 6, with 12 bases in between. CDR3 sequence: CASKGGDSGELFF. CDR3 DNA: TGCGCCAGCAAAGGCGGGGATTCCGGGGAGCTGTTTTTT.

This clone was seen more than once but under ten times. The chain carries TRBV5-5 and TRBJ2-5, with 7 bases that match TRBD2. CDR1 and CDR2 from the germline V gene are SGHKS and YYEKEE (reference sequence). The CDR3 is 13 amino acids. With V trimmed by 4 bases and J by 4 bases, 4 bases remained unmatched. The CDR3 coding sequence is TGTGCCAGCAGCCGGGGGGACGGAGAGACCCAGTACTTC. It codes for CASSRGDGETQYF.

This clone was observed once. V usage is TRBV7-9 and J usage is TRBJ1-3; no firm D call. This CDR3 has 16 amino acids. The V gene's germline CDR1 is SEHNR and CDR2 FQNEAQ (reference sequence). The V and J ends lost 4 bases and 2 bases respectively, with 15 bases between them. The CDR3 sequence is CASSSRGGRAGNTIYF. Here the CDR3 DNA reads TGTGCCAGCAGCTCCCGGGGAGGGAGGGCTGGAAACACCATATATTTT.

The gene calls are TRBV30 and TRBJ2-7; D unresolved. The V end lost 3 bases, the J end lost 4 bases, and 16 bases lay between the germline ends. Germline V gene sequence: CDR1 GTSNPN, CDR2 SVGIG (reference sequence). The CDR3 is made up of 14 amino acids. The CDR3 nucleotides read TGTGCCTGGAGCACGAGGTATTCGGTATACGAGCAGTACTTC. Translating it yields CAWSTRYSVYEQYF.

The rearrangement links TRBV28 to TRBJ1-6, with TRBD1 matching 11 bases. Germline loops: CDR1 MDHEN, CDR2 SYDVKM. After removal of 6 bases from V and 10 bases from J, the junction contained 8 bases not matched to a gene. This CDR3 contains 15 residues. CDR3 protein: CASSPRGQGASPLHF. The DNA for the CDR3 is TGTGCCAGCAGCCCCCGAGGACAGGGGGCCTCACCCCTCCACTTT.

J is TRBJ1-2 and V is TRBV7-9, with 7 bases aligning to TRBD1. The CDR3 is 15 residues long. The V gene's germline CDR1 is SEHNR and CDR2 FQNEAQ (reference sequence). After removal of 3 bases from V and 7 bases from J, the junction contained 11 bases not matched to a gene. The CDR3 nucleotides are TGTGCCAGCAGCTTGCTGTTGCAGGGGGATCGTGGCTACACCTTC. Protein: CASSLLLQGDRGYTF.

The chain joins TRBV19 to TRBJ1-4; perhaps TRBD1 as D (6 bases). This CDR3 comprises 14 residues. Trimming removed 9 bases from V and 0 bases from J, with 11 bases in between. The germline CDR1 and CDR2 sequences are LNHDA and SQIVND (reference sequence). CDR3 sequence: CASKQGSTNEKLFF. CDR3 nucleotides: TGTGCCAGCAAACAGGGTTCAACTAATGAAAAACTGTTTTTT.

This chain uses TRBV2 with TRBJ2-3, with D possibly TRBD1 on 5 matching bases. V lost 7 bases to trimming and J lost 5 bases, with 16 bases between them. Germline V gene sequence: CDR1 SNHLY, CDR2 FYNNEI. The CDR3 sequence is 14 residues long. The CDR3 DNA reads TGTGCCAGCACATCTGGCAGGGCCCGAGATACGCAGTATTTT. Encoded protein: CASTSGRARDTQYF.

To note about this clone: The junction departs from germline at one end; a sequencing error may be responsible. The chain recombines TRBV28 with TRBJ1-1, with 11 bases identical to TRBD1. Per germline, CDR1 MDHEN and CDR2 SYDVKM. The CDR3 extends over 11 amino acids. CDR3 bases: TGTGCCAGCAGGCGCCGGGACAGGGGGGATTTT. It codes for CASRRRDRGDF.

The chain links TRBV7-9 to TRBJ2-7; no firm D call. With 2 bases removed from V and 0 bases from J, the gap between germline ends came to 8 bases. The CDR3 is 14 amino acids. CDR1 is SEHNR, CDR2 FQNEAQ, per germline (reference sequence). The CDR3 protein is CASSLQEPSYEQYF. CDR3 bases: TGTGCCAGCAGCTTACAGGAACCCTCCTACGAGCAGTACTTC. Supplemented by reference TRBV7-9 and TRBJ2-7, the full variable domain reads DTGVSQNPRHKITKRGQNVTFRCDPISEHNRLYWYRQTLGQGPEFLTYFQNEAQLEKSRLLSDRFSAERPKGSFSTLEIQRTEQGDSAMYLCASSLQEPSYEQYFGPGTRLTVT.

This rearrangement joins TRBV11-2 to TRBJ2-3; D gene uncertain. The germline V gene has CDR1 SGHAT and CDR2 FQNNGV. CDR3 size: 16 residues. V was pared by 5 bases and J by 2 bases, with 17 bases between. For the CDR3, the DNA is TGTGCCAGCAGCCCCCGCACTACGGCCACCACAGATACGCAGTATTTT. Protein: CASSPRTTATTDTQYF.

The V and J genes are TRBV3-1 (or the pseudogene TRBV3-2) and TRBJ1-1; no clear D gene. The germline CDR1 and CDR2 sequences are LGHDT and YNNKEL (reference sequence). The length of the CDR3 is 15 residues. V was cut by 4 bases and J by 3 bases, with 15 bases left in between. In DNA form, the CDR3 reads TGTGCCAGCAGCCGTAGGTCTGGGAGGGACACTGAAGCTTTCTTT. This sequence encodes CASSRRSGRDTEAFF.

The chain joins TRBV7-8 to TRBJ2-1, with a possible D match to TRBD1 (6 bases). Trimming stripped 1 base from V and 7 bases from J, with 14 bases between. CDR1 is SGHVS and CDR2 is FQNEAQ in the germline V gene. This CDR3 has 15 amino acids. CDR3 coding DNA: TGTGCCAGCAGCTTAGTGTCGGCAGGGGTTAATGAGCAGTTCTTC. This translates into CASSLVSAGVNEQFF.

This clone was seen once. The CDR3 nucleotides read TGTGCCTGGAGAAACGGACTAGGGACGACAGATACGCAGTATTTT. Its protein product is CAWRNGLGTTDTQYF. The V and J genes are TRBV30 and TRBJ2-3, with 7 bases that match TRBD2. The CDR3 loop spans 15 amino acids. The J segment lost 3 bases and the V segment lost 3 bases, leaving 9 bases of the junction unmatched. CDR1 GTSNPN and CDR2 SVGIG come from the germline V gene (reference sequence).

The J gene is TRBJ1-1, the V gene TRBV27; the D is unclear. The CDR3 has 13 residues. Trimming cost V 4 bases and J 0 bases, with 6 bases left between them. Germline V gene sequence: CDR1 MNHEY, CDR2 SMNVEV (reference sequence). The CDR3 bases are TGTGCCAGCAGTTCGGAGCTGAACACTGAAGCTTTCTTT. It is translated as CASSSELNTEAFF.

This chain uses TRBV2 with TRBJ2-7; D is possibly TRBD2 (5 bases). The CDR3 has 18 amino acids. The germline V gene encodes CDR1 SNHLY and CDR2 FYNNEI. Trimming pared 3 bases from V and 4 bases from J, leaving 25 bases between. CDR3 region: CASSEPPRQANRGYEQYF. Written as DNA, the CDR3 is TGTGCCAGCAGTGAGCCCCCTCGGCAGGCCAACAGAGGGTACGAGCAGTACTTC.